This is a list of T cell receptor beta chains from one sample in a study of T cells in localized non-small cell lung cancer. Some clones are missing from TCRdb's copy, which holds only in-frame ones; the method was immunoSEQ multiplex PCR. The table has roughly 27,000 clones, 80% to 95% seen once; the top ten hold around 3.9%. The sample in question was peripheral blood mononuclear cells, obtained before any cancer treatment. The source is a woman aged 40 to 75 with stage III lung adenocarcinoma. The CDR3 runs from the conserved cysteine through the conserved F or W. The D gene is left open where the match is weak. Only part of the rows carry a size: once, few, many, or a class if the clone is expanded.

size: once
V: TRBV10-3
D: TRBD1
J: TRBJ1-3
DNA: TGTGCCATCAGTGAAACAGGGGGCGGAAACACCATATATTTT
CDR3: CAISETGGGNTIYF

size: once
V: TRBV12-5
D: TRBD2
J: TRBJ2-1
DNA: TGTGCTAGTGGTTTGGTACTAGCGGGGGCATACAATGAGCAGTTCTTC
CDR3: CASGLVLAGAYNEQFF

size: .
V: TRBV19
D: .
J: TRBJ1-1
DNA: TGTGCCAGTAGTATTATCTGGCGGCCTGGGCAGACGAACATTGAAGCTTTCTTT
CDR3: CASSIIWRPGQTNIEAFF

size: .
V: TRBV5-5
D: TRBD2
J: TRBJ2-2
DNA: TGTGCCAGCAGCTTGGCAGGGCTAGCGGGAGCCGGGGAGCTGTTTTTT
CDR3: CASSLAGLAGAGELFF

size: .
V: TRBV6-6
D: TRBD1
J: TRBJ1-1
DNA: TGTGCCAGCAGTTCTTCCGGGACAGTGAACACTGAAGCTTTCTTT
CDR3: CASSSSGTVNTEAFF

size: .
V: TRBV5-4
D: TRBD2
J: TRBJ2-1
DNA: TGTGCCAGCACCCCCGGGACTAGCGGCTACAATGAGCAGTTCTTC
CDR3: CASTPGTSGYNEQFF

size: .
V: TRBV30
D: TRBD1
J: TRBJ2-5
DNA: TGTGCCTGGAGTGCCGCATGGACAGGGGGAGAGACCCAGTACTTC
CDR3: CAWSAAWTGGETQYF

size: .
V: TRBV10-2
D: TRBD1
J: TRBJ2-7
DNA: TGCGCCAGCAGTGGCTCCGGGACAGGGTACGAGCAGTACTTC
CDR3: CASSGSGTGYEQYF

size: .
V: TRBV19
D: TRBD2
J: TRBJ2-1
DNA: TGTGCCAGTAGTATAGATGTACTAGCGGGACATAATGAGCAGTTCTTC
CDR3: CASSIDVLAGHNEQFF

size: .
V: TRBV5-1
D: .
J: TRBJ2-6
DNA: TGCGCCAGCAGCTCAATATTCCGGGCCCTTAGCTCTGGGGCCAACGTCCTGACTTTC
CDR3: CASSSIFRALSSGANVLTF

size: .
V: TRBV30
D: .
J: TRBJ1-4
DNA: TGTGCCTGTGATGACGCAGGGGTATTGACCATTAATGAAAAACTGTTTTTT
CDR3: CACDDAGVLTINEKLFF

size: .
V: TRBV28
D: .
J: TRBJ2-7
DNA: TGTGCCAGCAGTTCCTCAAATGTGGAGCAGTACTTC
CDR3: CASSSSNVEQYF

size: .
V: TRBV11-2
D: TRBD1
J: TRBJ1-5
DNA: TGTGCCAGCAGCTTGACAGGGGGCGACCAGCCCCAGCATTTT
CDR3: CASSLTGGDQPQHF

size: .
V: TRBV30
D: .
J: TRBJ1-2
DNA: TGTGCCTGGAGTGTTGGCTATGGCTACACCTTC
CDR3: CAWSVGYGYTF

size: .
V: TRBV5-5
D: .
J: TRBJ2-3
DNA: TGTGCCAGCAGCTTGGCCTTCCAGATAATGCAGTATTTT
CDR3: CASSLAFQIMQYF

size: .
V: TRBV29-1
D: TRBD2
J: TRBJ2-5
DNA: TGCAGCGTTGGGGAGCGGGGGCTAGAGACCCAGTACTTC
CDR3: CSVGERGLETQYF

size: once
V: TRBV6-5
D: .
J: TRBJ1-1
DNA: TGTGCCAGCAGTCTACCGCAGGGCGGTCATACTGAAGCTTTCTTT
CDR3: CASSLPQGGHTEAFF

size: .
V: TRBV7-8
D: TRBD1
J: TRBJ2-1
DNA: TGTGCCAGCAGCTTAGCAGGGACAGTTGAGCAGTTCTTC
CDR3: CASSLAGTVEQFF

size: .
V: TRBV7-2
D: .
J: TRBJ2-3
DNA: TGTGCCAGCAGCAGATCTAGCACAGATACGCAGTATTTT
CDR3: CASSRSSTDTQYF

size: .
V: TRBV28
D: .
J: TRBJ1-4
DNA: TGTGCCGGCAGGTCCGGGGCGCCTAATGAAAAACTGTTTTTT
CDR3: CAGRSGAPNEKLFF

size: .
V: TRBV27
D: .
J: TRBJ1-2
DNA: TGTGCCAGCAGTTTATCCCAGATTCATGGCTACACCTTC
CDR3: CASSLSQIHGYTF

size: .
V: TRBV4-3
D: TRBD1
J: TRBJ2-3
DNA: TGCGCCAGCAGCCCCGGACAGGGTAGGACAGATACGCAGTATTTT
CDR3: CASSPGQGRTDTQYF

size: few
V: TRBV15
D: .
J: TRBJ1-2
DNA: TGTGCCACCAGCAGAGGTGGAGAGAGCGGTAACTATGGCTACACCTTC
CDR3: CATSRGGESGNYGYTF

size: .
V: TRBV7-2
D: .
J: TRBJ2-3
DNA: TGTGCCAGCAGCTCGAGGGGCTATTACACAGATACGCAGTATTTT
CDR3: CASSSRGYYTDTQYF

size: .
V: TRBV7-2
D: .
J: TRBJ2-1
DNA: TGTGCCAGCAGCTCGGACGGATCCTACAATGAGCAGTTCTTC
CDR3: CASSSDGSYNEQFF

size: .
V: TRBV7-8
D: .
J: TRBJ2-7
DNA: TGTGCCAGCAGCCCGGGGAGGTTTTCCTACGAGCAGTACTTC
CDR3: CASSPGRFSYEQYF

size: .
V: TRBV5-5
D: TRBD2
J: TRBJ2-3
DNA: TGTGCCAGCACCAAGACAGCGGGAGGCGCCGAGGATACGCAGTATTTT
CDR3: CASTKTAGGAEDTQYF

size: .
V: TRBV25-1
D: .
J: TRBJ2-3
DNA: TGTGCCAGCAGTGGGATTCAACCTAGCACAGATACGCAGTATTTT
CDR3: CASSGIQPSTDTQYF

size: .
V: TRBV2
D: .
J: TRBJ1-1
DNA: TGTGCCAGCAGTGAAATCACTGAAGCTTTCTTT
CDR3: CASSEITEAFF

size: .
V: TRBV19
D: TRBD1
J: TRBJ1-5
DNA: TGTGCCAGTAGTCGATTAGTGGACAGGGATTATAGCAATCAGCCCCAGCATTTT
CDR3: CASSRLVDRDYSNQPQHF

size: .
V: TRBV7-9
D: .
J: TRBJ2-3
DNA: TGTGCCAGCAGCCTTTCGACTGGGGCAGATACGCAGTATTTT
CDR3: CASSLSTGADTQYF

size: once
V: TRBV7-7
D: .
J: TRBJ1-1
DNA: TGTGCTAGCACCTTCGCGGAGGGGCGGGGGAACACTGAAGCTTTCTTT
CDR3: CASTFAEGRGNTEAFF

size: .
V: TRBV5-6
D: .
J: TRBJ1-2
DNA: TGTGCCAGCAGCCGACCATCGGAGGGATATGGCTACACCTTC
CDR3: CASSRPSEGYGYTF

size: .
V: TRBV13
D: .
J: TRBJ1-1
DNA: TGTGCCAGCAGCTTTAGAGGATCTGAAGCTTTCTTT
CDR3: CASSFRGSEAFF

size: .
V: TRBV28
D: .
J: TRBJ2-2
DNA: TGTGCCAGCAGGAGGGGTGCCACCGGGGAGCTGTTTTTT
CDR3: CASRRGATGELFF

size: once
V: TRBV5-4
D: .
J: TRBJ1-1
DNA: TGTGCCAGCAGCTTGGGGTTCTTGAACACTGAAGCTTTCTTT
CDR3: CASSLGFLNTEAFF

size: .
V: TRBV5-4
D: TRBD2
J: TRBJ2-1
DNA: TGTGCCAGCAGCGACCCCGGGACTAGCGGTGCGAAGTTCTTC
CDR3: CASSDPGTSGAKFF

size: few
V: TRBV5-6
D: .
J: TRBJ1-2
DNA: TGTGCCAGCAGCTTGGAGGGCAGTAACTATGGCTACACCTTC
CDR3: CASSLEGSNYGYTF

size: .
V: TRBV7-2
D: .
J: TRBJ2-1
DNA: TGTGCCAGCAGCTTGGTCCCTCCCCTCCCCTTTTACAATGAGCAGTTCTTC
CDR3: CASSLVPPLPFYNEQFF

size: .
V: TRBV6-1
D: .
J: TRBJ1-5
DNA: TGTGCCAGCATTGCGACACCTTATAGCAATCAGCCCCAGCATTTT
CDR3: CASIATPYSNQPQHF

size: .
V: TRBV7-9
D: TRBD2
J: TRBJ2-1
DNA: TGTGCCAGCAGGCACCCAGCGGGGGGTCAGAATGAGCAGTTCTTC
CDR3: CASRHPAGGQNEQFF

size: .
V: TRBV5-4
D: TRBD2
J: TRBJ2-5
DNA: TGTGCCAGCAGCCACGGACTAGCGGGAGAAGAGACCCAGTACTTC
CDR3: CASSHGLAGEETQYF

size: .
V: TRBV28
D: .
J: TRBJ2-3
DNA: TGTGCCAGCAGTCCCCCGGGAGGCACAGATACGCAGTATTTT
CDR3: CASSPPGGTDTQYF